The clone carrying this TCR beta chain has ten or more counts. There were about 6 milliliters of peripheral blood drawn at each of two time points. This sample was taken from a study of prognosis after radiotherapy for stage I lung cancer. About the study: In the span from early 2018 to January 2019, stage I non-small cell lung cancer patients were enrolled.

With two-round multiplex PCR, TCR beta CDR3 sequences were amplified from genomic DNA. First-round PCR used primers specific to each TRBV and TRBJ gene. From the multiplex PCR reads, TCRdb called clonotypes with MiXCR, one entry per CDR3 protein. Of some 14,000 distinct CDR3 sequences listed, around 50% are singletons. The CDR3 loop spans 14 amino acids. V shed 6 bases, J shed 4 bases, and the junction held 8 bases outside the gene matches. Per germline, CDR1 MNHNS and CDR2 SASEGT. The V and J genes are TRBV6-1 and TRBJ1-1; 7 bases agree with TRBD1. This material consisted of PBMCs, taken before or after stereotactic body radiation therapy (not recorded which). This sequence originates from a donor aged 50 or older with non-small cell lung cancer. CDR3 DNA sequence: TGTGCCAGCAGGAGGGACAGAGGGAGCACTGAAGCTTTCTTT. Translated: CASRRDRGSTEAFF.